The sequence of this TCR beta chain was determined in a study of spatial heterogeneity in lung cancer. Study-level points and caveats: Relative to follow-up, resection was when ubiquitous expanded tumor TCRs appeared more in blood.

Time point reported: sample taken at primary tumor resection. The sequenced material consisted of unsorted whole RNA from tumor, nontumor lung or frozen PBMC. Each TCR cDNA molecule bore a unique molecular identifier. MiXCR, run by TCRdb on the 5' RACE reads, gives a single entry per CDR3 protein. Here the sample spans roughly 100,000 distinct CDR3 sequences, roughly 8.7% being singletons. The CDR3 is 15 residues long. CDR1 is SGHAT and CDR2 is FQNNGV in the germline V gene. Trimming took 1 base from V and 2 from J, leaving 9 bases between them. This clonotype has a handful of counts. The antigen is unknown.

The sample consisted of PBMCs, taken at surgery. The sequence was collected from a male donor with early-stage non-small cell lung cancer. The chain has TRBV11-2 and TRBJ2-1; the D is unclear. The CDR3 DNA follows: TGTGCCAGCAGCTTAGTAGGTGTCACCTACAATGAGCAGTTCTTC. Translating it yields CASSLVGVTYNEQFF. The whole variable domain, filled in from reference TRBV11-2 and TRBJ2-1, reads EAGVAQSPRYKIIEKRQSVAFWCNPISGHATLYWYQQILGQGPKLLIQFQNNGVVDDSQLPKDRFSAERLKGVDSTLKIQPAKLEDSAVYLCASSLVGVTYNEQFFGPGTRLTVL.